The rows below give T cell receptor beta chains drawn from one sample of a study of tumor and adjacent non-tumor tissue in lung cancer. Each CDR3 protein is one row after TCRdb ran MiXCR on the multiplex PCR reads. The sample has about 200,000 distinct CDR3 sequences, about 71% seen once; the top ten hold almost 25%. Sequenced sample: lung tumor tissue. The receptor set was obtained from a man aged 60 to 75 with non-small cell lung cancer. The CDR3 runs from the conserved cysteine through the conserved F or W. The D gene is left open where the match is weak. Clone size appears in some rows only: once, few, many, or a class for an expanded clone.

D gene	V gene	clone size	CDR3 length	J gene	CDR3 protein	CDR3 DNA
.	TRBV12-3/TRBV12-4	once	14	TRBJ2-3	CATARMTNTDTQYF	TGTGCCACCGCTCGCATGACAAACACAGATACGCAGTATTTT
TRBD1	TRBV11-2	.	19	TRBJ2-6	CASSLVSKDRPSWANVLTF	TGTGCCAGCAGTTTAGTTTCAAAGGACAGGCCCTCTTGGGCCAACGTCCTGACTTTC
TRBD2	TRBV4-3	.	15	TRBJ2-7	CACSQELAPSYEQYF	TGCGCCTGCAGTCAAGAACTAGCGCCTTCCTACGAGCAGTACTTC
.	TRBV4-1	few	13	TRBJ2-7	CASSQDRDREQYF	TGCGCCAGCAGCCAAGATCGCGACCGCGAGCAGTACTTC
TRBD2	TRBV6-5	.	15	TRBJ2-3	CASSDPREGTDTHYF	TGTGCCAGCAGCGACCCCCGGGAGGGCACAGATACGCACTATTTT
.	TRBV11-2	once	16	TRBJ1-1	CAISPSRGPLRGEAFF	TGTGCCATCAGCCCCTCCAGGGGTCCATTGAGGGGTGAAGCTTTCTTT
.	TRBV5-6	.	13	TRBJ1-5	CASSRLEDQPQHF	TGTGCCAGCAGCCGATTAGAGGATCAGCCCCAGCATTTT
.	TRBV6-5	.	12	TRBJ1-1	CTSSKRGTEALF	TGTACCAGCAGTAAGAGGGGTACTGAAGCTCTCTTT
.	TRBV20-1	many	12	TRBJ1-5	CSARRRDQPQHF	TGCAGTGCTAGACGCAGGGATCAGCCCCAGCATTTT
.	TRBV29-1	.	11	TRBJ2-3	CSGRGTNTQYF	TGCAGCGGGAGGGGGACGAATACGCAGTATTTT
TRBD2	TRBV20-1	few	14	TRBJ2-7	CSAERPGGGNEQYF	TGCAGTGCTGAACGGCCGGGAGGTGGCAACGAGCAGTACTTC
.	TRBV4-1	.	16	TRBJ2-7	CASSQALGGAGYEQYF	TGCGCCAGCAGCCAAGCTCTCGGGGGTGCTGGCTACGAGCAGTACTTC
.	TRBV12-3/TRBV12-4	.	17	TRBJ1-5	CASSKMTGVYSNQPQHF	TGTGCCAGCAGTAAAATGACAGGCGTTTATAGCAATCAGCCCCAGCATTTT
.	TRBV6-6	.	15	TRBJ2-4	CASGDRKLTKNIQYF	TGTGCCAGCGGGGACCGCAAACTAACCAAAAACATTCAGTACTTC
TRBD1	TRBV29-1	many	15	TRBJ1-1	CSVEGQGVRGTEAFF	TGCAGCGTTGAGGGACAGGGGGTAAGGGGAACTGAAGCTTTCTTT
.	TRBV6-5	once	12	TRBJ1-2	CARSPDWYGYIF	TGTGCCAGAAGTCCAGACTGGTATGGCTACATCTTC
.	TRBV6-1	.	13	TRBJ2-6	CASSDPGANVLTF	TGTGCCAGCAGTGACCCCGGGGCCAACGTCCTGACTTTC
.	TRBV5-1	.	13	TRBJ2-7	CANSLGMSYEQYF	TGCGCCAACAGTTTGGGGATGTCCTACGAGCAGTACTTC
TRBD2	TRBV6-1	.	14	TRBJ2-3	CASSASGGQDTQYF	TGTGCCAGCAGTGCCTCGGGGGGGCAAGATACGCAGTATTTT
.	TRBV12-3/TRBV12-4	.	15	TRBJ2-7	CASSFGSRGSYEQYF	TGTGCCAGCAGCTTCGGGTCGCGGGGATCCTACGAGCAGTACTTC
.	TRBV11-1	.	12	TRBJ1-1	CVNSFAGTEAFF	TGTGTCAACAGCTTCGCGGGAACTGAAGCTTTCTTT
.	TRBV11-3	once	15	TRBJ1-6	CASSLRAYGNSPLHF	TGTGCCAGCAGCTTACGAGCCTATGGTAATTCACCCCTCCACTTT
.	TRBV11-2	.	21	TRBJ1-6	CANSLLPPTSLGDSCNSPLHF	TGTGCCAACAGCTTATTACCCCCCACTAGTTTAGGCGATTCATGTAATTCACCCCTCCACTTT
TRBD2	TRBV20-1	medium-sized	16	TRBJ2-2	CSARGTSGGDTGELFF	TGCAGTGCTAGGGGGACTAGCGGGGGAGACACCGGGGAGCTGTTTTTT
.	TRBV20-1	.	13	TRBJ1-1	CSARVDRDTEAFF	TGCAGTGCTAGAGTGGATCGGGACACTGAAGCTTTCTTT
TRBD2	TRBV7-2	.	18	TRBJ2-4	CASSLGQGLAGAKNIQYF	TGTGCCAGCAGCTTAGGACAGGGACTAGCGGGAGCCAAAAACATTCAGTACTTC
.	TRBV6-1	.	15	TRBJ2-5	CASVGWGAMVETQYF	TGTGCCAGCGTGGGATGGGGGGCGATGGTGGAGACCCAGTACTTC
TRBD1	TRBV11-2	.	13	TRBJ2-5	CTSSPTGEETHYF	TGTACCAGCAGCCCTACAGGGGAAGAGACCCACTACTTC
.	TRBV5-1	.	11	TRBJ2-7	CASSLGTEQYF	TGCGCCAGCAGCTTGGGGACAGAGCAGTACTTC
.	TRBV6-5	.	15	TRBJ2-7	CASSYLAGVPYEQYF	TGTGCTAGCAGTTATCTGGCAGGAGTCCCCTACGAGCAGTACTTC